One and the same sample provided the 6 T cell receptor beta chains below, sequenced in a study of immune cell composition in non-small cell lung cancer. Assay used: immunoSEQ multiplex PCR; TCRdb lists only in-frame clones, some missing. The sample includes under 6,000 clones, nearly 90% seen only once; the top ten take approximately 5%. The normal lung sample lay at least 3 cm, and maximally far, from the tumour. Input material: non-adjacent lung tissue. These TCRs come from a human donor with non-small cell lung cancer. Some clones in this sample may be carry-over from other donors' samples.

This rearrangement joins TRBV7-9 to TRBJ1-2, with TRBD1 as a possible D gene (5 bases). There are 14 residues in the CDR3. V was trimmed by 0 bases and J by 6 bases, leaving 11 bases between them. Looked up from germline, CDR1 is SEHNR and CDR2 is FQNEAQ (reference sequence). Written as DNA, the CDR3 is TGTGCCAGCAGCTTAGCTTCAGGGTTCGATGGCTACACCTTC. Protein sequence: CASSLASGFDGYTF.

Points on this clone: A read error may produce the germline difference seen at one junction end. The rearrangement uses TRBV11-3 and TRBJ2-7, with D possibly matching TRBD1 (6 bases). CDR1 is SGHNT and CDR2 is YENEEA in the germline V gene. CDR3 length equals 13 residues. Here the CDR3 DNA reads TGTGCCAGCAGGTTAGACAGGTCCTACGAGCAGTACTTC. Translation: CASRLDRSYEQYF.

The J gene is TRBJ1-5, the V gene TRBV13; no clear D. Per germline, CDR1 PRHDT and CDR2 FYEKMQ (reference sequence). With 2 bases removed from V and 5 bases from J, the gap between germline ends came to 4 bases. The CDR3 sequence is 12 residues long. The CDR3 protein is CASSLQDQPQHF. Written as DNA, the CDR3 is TGTGCCAGCAGCTTACAGGATCAGCCCCAGCATTTT.

The rearrangement uses TRBV5-1 and TRBJ1-5; 10 nucleotides line up with TRBD1. Germline CDR1 is SGHRS and CDR2 is YFSETQ. V shed 4 bases and J 7 bases; nucleotides not matched to a gene: 5. The CDR3 has 14 amino acids. CDR3 sequence reads: CASSPGQGEQPQHF. The CDR3 DNA sequence: TGCGCCAGCAGCCCTGGACAGGGGGAGCAGCCCCAGCATTTT.

The genes are TRBV29-1 and TRBJ2-3; 9 bases align to TRBD2. Germline V gene lookup returns CDR1 SQVTM and CDR2 ANQGSEA. CDR3 length: 17 amino acids. V lost 6 bases to trimming and J lost 3 bases; unmatched junction nucleotides: 16. For the CDR3, the DNA is TGCAGCGTCTACCGCGTAGCGGGAGCCCCAGAAACAGATACGCAGTATTTT. It specifies CSVYRVAGAPETDTQYF.

The chain joins TRBV5-6 to TRBJ2-3; 8 bases fit TRBD2. Trimming removed 5 bases from V and 2 bases from J; junction bases left unmatched: 13. CDR1 is SGHDT, CDR2 YYEEEE, per germline. The CDR3 is made up of 17 amino acids. CDR3 in DNA: TGTGCCAGCAGAAAACGAAACGGGACTAGTTCCACAGATACGCAGTATTTT. Its protein product is CASRKRNGTSSTDTQYF.